The T cell receptor (beta chain) described here comes from a study of T cell repertoires in cytomegalovirus infection (dated by TCRdb to between 2018 and 2020). Context from the whole study: Donor HLA type was relevant to the analysis, because carriage of CMV infection together with the matching HLA type was indicated by public TCR beta signatures.

This clonotype was seen only a few times. The antigen this receptor binds is unknown. Base qualities were left out, and no much larger clone turns up one base away. What the research found in general, with its limitations: In the ex vivo response, HLA-C-restricted CMV-specific TCR beta clonotypes were dominant, and in two of eight donors the single most frequent clonotype came from this HLA-C-restricted group. Carriers of CMV infection plus the relevant HLA type were discriminated by the cumulative frequency of public TCR beta family members in the study cohort and in an independent approximately 360-donor cohort.

The sequencer listed for this sample is Illumina HiSeq 1500. Using fastp at Q25 and MiXCR, TCRdb reprocessed the public reads and kept productive beta chains. Every distinct CDR3 protein forms one entry, paired with its most common genes and DNA. For this sample the table gives fewer than 550,000 distinct CDR3 sequences, of which 26% were detected only once. The ten largest clones take up less than 15% of the sample. The CDR3 runs 15 amino acids, cysteine and phenylalanine included. The only DNA kept is the CDR3, 45 bases in frame from the first base. Based on the germline V gene, the CDR1 and CDR2 sequences are SGHTA and FQGNSA. Deletion took 5 bases off V and 7 bases off J, with a span of 20 bases between the germline ends.

This receptor was obtained from a human donor in good health (CMV status not recorded). Some clones in this sample may be carry-over from other donors' samples. Material for sequencing was PBMCs. The chain is made from TRBV7-2 and TRBJ1-1; TRBD1 is possibly the D segment (5 matching bases). Here is the DNA: TGTGCCAGCAGCCCTGCGGACACGGTTATCAGTGAAGCTTTCTTT. Its translation is CASSPADTVISEAFF.